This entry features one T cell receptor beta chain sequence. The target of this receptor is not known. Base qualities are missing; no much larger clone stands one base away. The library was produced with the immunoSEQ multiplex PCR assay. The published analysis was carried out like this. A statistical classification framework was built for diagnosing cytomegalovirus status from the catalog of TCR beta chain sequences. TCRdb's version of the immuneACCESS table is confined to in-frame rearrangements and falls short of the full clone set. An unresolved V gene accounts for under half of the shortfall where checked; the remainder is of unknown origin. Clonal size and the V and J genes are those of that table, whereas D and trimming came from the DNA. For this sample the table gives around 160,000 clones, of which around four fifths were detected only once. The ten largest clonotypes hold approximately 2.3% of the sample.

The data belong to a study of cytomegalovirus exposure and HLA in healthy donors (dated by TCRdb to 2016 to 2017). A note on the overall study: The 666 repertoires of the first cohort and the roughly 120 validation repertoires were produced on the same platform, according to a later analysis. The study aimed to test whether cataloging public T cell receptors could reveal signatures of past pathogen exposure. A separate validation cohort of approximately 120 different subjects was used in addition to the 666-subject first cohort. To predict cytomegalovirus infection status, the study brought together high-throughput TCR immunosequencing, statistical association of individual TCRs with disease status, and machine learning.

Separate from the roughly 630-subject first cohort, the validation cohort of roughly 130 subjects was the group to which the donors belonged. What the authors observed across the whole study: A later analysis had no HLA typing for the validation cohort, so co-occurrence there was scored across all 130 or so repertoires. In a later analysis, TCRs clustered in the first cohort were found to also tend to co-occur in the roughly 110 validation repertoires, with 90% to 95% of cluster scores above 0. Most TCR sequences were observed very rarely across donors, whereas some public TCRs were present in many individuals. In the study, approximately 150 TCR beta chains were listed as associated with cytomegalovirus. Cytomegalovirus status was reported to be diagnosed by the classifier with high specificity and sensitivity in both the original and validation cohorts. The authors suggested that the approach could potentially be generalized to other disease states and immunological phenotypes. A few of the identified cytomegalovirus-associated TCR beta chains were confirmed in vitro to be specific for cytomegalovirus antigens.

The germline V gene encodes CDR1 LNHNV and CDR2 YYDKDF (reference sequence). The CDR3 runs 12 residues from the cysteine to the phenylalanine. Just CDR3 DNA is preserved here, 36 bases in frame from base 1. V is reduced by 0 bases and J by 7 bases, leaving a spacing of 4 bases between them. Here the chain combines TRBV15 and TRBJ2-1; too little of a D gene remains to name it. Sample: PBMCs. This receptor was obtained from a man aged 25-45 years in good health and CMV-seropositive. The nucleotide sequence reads TGTGCCACCAGCAGAGATGTAAATGAGCAGTTCTTC. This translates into CATSRDVNEQFF.